This T cell receptor (beta chain) comes out of a study of T-cell memory formation after mild COVID-19 (dated by TCRdb to about 2021). Concerning the study at large: TCR sequence clusters from the two donors were largely donor specific. The cohort was made up of two young adult volunteers, one female and one male, who were previously healthy. In a couple of donors, T-cell clones that expanded and contracted after mild COVID-19 were tracked by sequencing TCRalpha and TCRbeta repertoires over time. The paper's findings and limits, for the study overall: Only a couple of mild cases were covered by the study, and larger cohorts that include severe cases with pre-infection samples were considered necessary. The second-wave clones that peaked on day 37 were not confirmed to be SARS-CoV-2 specific. The detection of some responding clones in pre-infection memory suggests that pre-existing cross-reactive memory T cells joined the SARS-CoV-2 response. Balanced CD4/CD8 phenotypes were observed for clones contracting from day 15 to 85, whereas a bias towards CD4+ was observed for a second wave of clones expanding from day 15 to 37. Contracting CD4+ clones were found mainly in CM and EM memory subsets, while CD8+ clones were enriched in EMRA.

PBMCs were isolated by Ficoll-Paque density gradient centrifugation. Sequencer: Illumina NovaSeq 6000. TCRalpha and TCRbeta cDNA libraries were constructed by 5'RACE with constant-segment primers, with sample barcodes and unique molecular identifiers being introduced. Trizol reagent was used to extract RNA from every sample. Library amplification was performed in two PCR steps, and a second sample barcode and Illumina TruSeq adapters were introduced in the second step. Sequencing of libraries was performed on an Illumina NovaSeq with 2 x 150 bp paired-end reads. On the authors' methods: Demultiplexing of reads and collapsing into UMI-guided consensus sequences were performed with migec v1.2.7. Using mixcr v2.1.11, UMI consensuses were aligned to TRA and TRB V and J templates and then assembled into clonotypes. Expanded or contracted clonotypes were those called significant by both edgeR and NoisET, with noise models trained on biological replicates. For edgeR calls, the cutoffs were a false discovery rate-adjusted p below 0.01 and a log2 fold-change threshold of 1. As an exploratory analysis of dynamics, PCA with hierarchical clustering was applied to max-normalized trajectories of the 1000 most abundant clonotypes. Separately sequenced CD4+ and CD8+ repertoires were used to assign the CD4 or CD8 phenotype of responding clones. The raw public reads went through TCRdb reprocessing: fastp at Q25, MiXCR clone calling, in-frame beta chains kept. When rows share a CDR3 protein, they turn into one entry using the most common DNA and genes. The V and J calls shown here were made by TCRdb, not taken from the authors' results. The sample table holds 200,000 to 300,000 distinct CDR3 sequences, of which over 15% were seen once. The ten largest clones capture less than 2.5% of the sample.

Note on this clonotype: Its antigen is unknown. Per-base qualities were not stored, and no clone one base away is much larger.

The CDR3 has 15 amino acids, counting the end cysteine and phenylalanine. Only the CDR3 part of the read is kept: 45 bases, read in frame from the first base. According to the germline V gene, CDR1 reads SGHAT and CDR2 reads FQNNGV. V lost 3 bases and J lost 5 bases; the stretch between them is 17 bases long. This chain joins TRBV11-2 to TRBJ2-7; the D segment could be TRBD2, given 6 matching bases. This clonotype was sampled from an adult woman who had mild COVID-19 (a few samples of this study predate the infection). The sample titles of this study are shuffled in the database, so cell type and time point are left out; the donor was told from shared clones. Sequencing was done on a sample of PBMCs or a T cell subset sorted from them (not recorded which). The CDR3 loop reads CASSLEGLPAHEQYF. Here is the DNA: TGTGCCAGCAGCTTGGAGGGACTGCCGGCTCACGAGCAGTACTTC. With the rest looked up from the reference TRBV11-2 and TRBJ2-7 genes rather than sequenced, the full variable domain is EAGVAQSPRYKIIEKRQSVAFWCNPISGHATLYWYQQILGQGPKLLIQFQNNGVVDDSQLPKDRFSAERLKGVDSTLKIQPAKLEDSAVYLCASSLEGLPAHEQYFGPGTRLTVT.